Following are 2 T cell receptor beta chains from one sample sequenced in a study of cytomegalovirus exposure and HLA in healthy donors. Primers included in the PCR were 60 Vbeta and 13 Jbeta primers. Profiling relied on immunoSEQ multiplex PCR, and the TCRdb table lists in-frame clones only, not all of them. The sample carries about 160,000 clones, 80% to 85% recorded once. What was sequenced was PBMCs. All receptors derive from a male donor in good health and CMV-seropositive.

This clone has just a few counts. This chain links TRBV7-8 with TRBJ2-7; no clear D gene. Germline lookup yields CDR1 SGHVS and CDR2 FQNEAQ. Deletions cut 2 bases from V and 4 bases from J, with 9 bases between. The CDR3 totals 13 residues. CDR3 sequence reads: CASSLKPGYEQYF. CDR3 coding DNA: TGTGCCAGCAGCTTAAAACCCGGGTACGAGCAGTACTTC.

This clone was observed a few times. The chain combines TRBV9 with TRBJ2-1; 8 bases line up with TRBD1. The V and J ends lost 4 bases and 0 bases, in that order; junction bases with no gene match: 15. This CDR3 has 19 amino acids. The germline CDR1 and CDR2 sequences are SGDLS and YYNGEE. CDR3 loop: CASSPTGRGLFSSYNEQFF. The CDR3 region has the DNA TGTGCCAGCAGCCCAACCGGCAGGGGGCTATTTTCCTCCTACAATGAGCAGTTCTTC.